This T cell receptor (beta chain) emerged from a study of blood T cell repertoires in COVID-19. Study at large: There were acute and convalescent COVID-19 samples, and they came from the United States, Italy and Spain.

TCRdb's copy holds only in-frame clones and misses some; the assay was immunoSEQ multiplex PCR. The sample has under 200,000 clones, 80% seen once. This CDR3 is 18 amino acids long. V lost 6 bases to trimming and J lost 2 bases; unmatched junction nucleotides: 14. CDR1 is MNHNY, CDR2 SVGAGI, per germline (reference sequence). This clonotype was sampled from a man aged 55 to 70 with acute or convalescent COVID-19. The gene calls are TRBV6-6 and TRBJ2-3, with 10 bases fitting TRBD2. The sequencing sample was made of peripheral blood. CDR3 region: CASSRGLAASTITDTQYF. The CDR3 coding sequence is TGTGCCAGCAGCCGAGGACTAGCGGCGAGTACAATCACAGATACGCAGTATTTT.